The 22 T cell receptor beta chains below all came from one sample that was sequenced in a study of post-analysis software for immune sequencing data. Findings of the study overall: The study found TRBV5-6, TRBV5-1 and TRBV20-1 among five TRBV segments more frequent in patients than controls.

Antigens for these TCRs are unknown. TCR beta cDNA libraries included unique molecular identifiers. MiXCR, applied by TCRdb to the PCR reads, yields one record per CDR3 protein. The sample records 500,000 to 600,000 distinct CDR3 sequences, about 40% being singletons. The sample was blood. These receptors were obtained from a girl between 5 and 17 years old with multiple sclerosis.

The rearrangement links TRBV6-6 to TRBJ1-1; unclear D gene. The V end lost 6 bases, the J end lost 0 bases, and 14 bases lay between the germline ends. Germline CDR1 MNHNY, CDR2 SVGAGI (reference sequence). The CDR3 is 15 residues long. The chain's CDR3 is CASRAPAGMNTEAFF. The CDR3 DNA is TGTGCCAGCAGGGCGCCAGCGGGAATGAACACTGAAGCTTTCTTT.

There are a few counts of this clonotype. The chain combines TRBV2 with TRBJ1-5; D is ambiguous. CDR1 and CDR2 from the germline V gene are SNHLY and FYNNEI. Trimming removed 7 bases at V and 3 bases at J, with 10 bases between. The CDR3 runs 13 residues. CDR3 sequence: CASMGRLNQPQHF. CDR3 sequence (DNA): TGTGCCAGCATGGGGAGGCTCAATCAGCCCCAGCATTTT.

This chain uses TRBV5-1 with TRBJ1-1, with TRBD1 matching 7 bases. The CDR3 spans 15 residues. J lost 2 bases, V lost 2 bases, and 6 bases had no gene match. Germline V gene data show CDR1 as SGHRS and CDR2 as YFSETQ. The CDR3 DNA reads as TGCGCCAGCAGCTTACCCGACAGGGCAAACACTGAAGCTTTCTTT. As protein: CASSLPDRANTEAFF.

At least ten counts were recorded for this clonotype. This rearrangement joins TRBV12-3 or TRBV12-4 to TRBJ2-7; D unresolved. The CDR3 runs 12 residues. Between the trimmed V and J ends, which lost 5 bases and 7 bases, there was a span of 12 bases. The CDR3 nucleotides read TGTGCCAGCAGTCTCCCCGGGTGGGAGCAGTACTTC. This translates into CASSLPGWEQYF.

The gene calls are TRBV12-3 or TRBV12-4 and TRBJ1-5, with D possibly matching TRBD1 (5 bases). The CDR3 runs 14 residues. The V gene lost 1 base and the J gene lost 7 bases, with 11 bases spanning the gap. The CDR3 is CASSLERDGQPQHF. CDR3 nucleotide sequence: TGTGCCAGCAGTTTAGAAAGGGACGGCCAGCCCCAGCATTTT.

Written as DNA, the CDR3 is TGTGCCAGCCCTGGACAGGACCCACGCAATGAGCAGTTCTTC. The encoded protein is CASPGQDPRNEQFF. The chain employs TRBV6-1 and TRBJ2-1; 7 bases are a match to TRBD1. The CDR3 loop spans 14 amino acids. Germline V CDR1 and CDR2: MNHNS, SASEGT. Trimming at V came to 8 bases and at J to 6 bases, leaving 10 bases not matched to a gene.

The chain carries TRBV5-1 and TRBJ2-7, with 10 positions matching TRBD1. Germline V gene sequence: CDR1 SGHRS, CDR2 YFSETQ. J lost 5 bases, V lost 4 bases, and 6 bases had no gene match. The CDR3 runs 14 residues. For the CDR3, the DNA is TGCGCCAGCAGCCCGGGGACAGGGGACCACGAGCAGTACTTC. It is translated as CASSPGTGDHEQYF.

The chain carries TRBV5-1 and TRBJ2-7, with D perhaps being TRBD1 or TRBD2 (5 bases each). This CDR3 contains 15 residues. Germline lookup yields CDR1 SGHRS and CDR2 YFSETQ. Trimming shortened V by 1 base and J by 0 bases, and 11 bases separated the two germline ends. This CDR3 reads CASSLRGMGSYEQYF. The CDR3 region has the DNA TGCGCCAGCAGCTTGCGGGGCATGGGCTCCTACGAGCAGTACTTC.

V is TRBV20-1 and J is TRBJ2-7, with 9 bases aligning to TRBD2. Trimming at V came to 4 bases and at J to 3 bases, leaving 7 bases not matched to a gene. The germline V gene encodes CDR1 DFQATT and CDR2 SNEGSKA (reference sequence). The CDR3 runs 14 residues. CDR3 sequence reads: CSATTTSGNYEQYF. The CDR3 bases are TGCAGTGCTACCACGACTAGCGGTAACTACGAGCAGTACTTC.

This clonotype was counted a few times. The V gene is TRBV4-2, the J gene TRBJ2-7, with D possibly being TRBD1 (6 bases). Germline values: CDR1 LGHNA, CDR2 YNFKEQ. Trimming took off 3 bases at V and 1 base at J, with 10 bases between the two ends. The CDR3 has 14 residues. This chain's CDR3 is CASSHAGASYEQYF. In DNA, the CDR3 is TGTGCCAGCAGCCACGCAGGGGCGTCCTACGAGCAGTACTTC.

This chain uses TRBV7-2 with TRBJ2-3; maybe TRBD2 (6 bases). V was trimmed by 1 base and J by 4 bases, leaving 15 bases between them. This CDR3 contains 16 residues. The V gene's germline CDR1 is SGHTA and CDR2 FQGNSA. The CDR3 protein is CASSLGDFLPPDTQYF. The CDR3 DNA follows: TGTGCCAGCAGCTTAGGGGACTTCCTCCCCCCAGATACGCAGTATTTT.

This clonotype occurred once. The CDR3 DNA reads TGTGCCAGCAGTGAAGTCGAATTACTGAACACTGAAGCTTTCTTT. Residues: CASSEVELLNTEAFF. V usage is TRBV6-1 and J usage is TRBJ1-1, with D unclear. The germline CDR1 and CDR2 sequences are MNHNS and SASEGT. V gave up 1 base and J gave up 0 bases, with 9 bases separating them. The CDR3 covers 15 residues.

This sequence joins TRBV2 and TRBJ2-3; maybe TRBD2 (6 bases). The CDR3 totals 15 residues. Germline lookup yields CDR1 SNHLY and CDR2 FYNNEI. The V end was cut by 2 bases, the J end by 3 bases, with 12 bases between. As DNA, the CDR3 is TGTGCCAGCAGTGAACCCGGAGGGAGGACAGATACGCAGTATTTT. Translation: CASSEPGGRTDTQYF.

This chain connects TRBV4-1 to TRBJ2-1, with 7 bases aligning to TRBD2. V was clipped by 0 bases and J by 0 bases; unmatched bases: 11. CDR1 and CDR2 from the germline V gene are MGHRA and YSYEKL. The CDR3 is 19 amino acids. The CDR3 protein is CASSQEGAGRFNSYNEQFF. In DNA form, the CDR3 reads TGCGCCAGCAGCCAAGAAGGAGCGGGACGATTTAACTCCTACAATGAGCAGTTCTTC.

The rearrangement uses TRBV3-1 and TRBJ2-1; weak D call: TRBD2 (6 bases). Germline lookup yields CDR1 LGHDT and CDR2 YNNKEL (reference sequence). Trimming cost V 1 base and J 0 bases, with 13 bases left between them. The CDR3 extends over 17 amino acids. CDR3 in amino acids: CASSQVAGRSSYNEQFF. The CDR3 nucleotides read TGTGCCAGCAGCCAAGTGGCGGGGAGGAGCTCCTACAATGAGCAGTTCTTC.

This clonotype has only a few counts. The V and J genes are TRBV20-1 and TRBJ2-1, with D maybe TRBD1 (7 bases). CDR1 and CDR2 (germline): DFQATT, SNEGSKA (reference sequence). Trimming pared 2 bases from V and 1 base from J, leaving 12 bases between. CDR3 length: 15 amino acids. The CDR3 coding sequence is TGCAGTGCTAGATCACAGGGGAGGTCCTACAATGAGCAGTTCTTC. This gives the protein CSARSQGRSYNEQFF.

The J gene is TRBJ2-3, the V gene TRBV7-2; D might be TRBD1 (5 bases). The germline V and J ends were trimmed by 2 bases and 4 bases, with 10 bases remaining between them. The CDR3 runs to 14 residues. CDR1 SGHTA and CDR2 FQGNSA come from the germline V gene. The CDR3 nucleotides read TGTGCCAGCAGCTTATCCCGACAGTCAGATACGCAGTATTTT. It encodes CASSLSRQSDTQYF.

The chain employs TRBV10-3 and TRBJ1-2; 12 nucleotides align to TRBD1. The CDR3 spans 18 residues. Germline CDR1 reads ENHRY; CDR2 reads SYGVKD. Unmatched junction bases numbered 13, after V lost 4 bases and J lost 4 bases. The CDR3, as DNA: TGTGCCATCAGTGGGGTGTCCCGGGACAGGGGGCGAAGCTATGGCTACACCTTC. This translates into CAISGVSRDRGRSYGYTF.

The gene calls are TRBV5-1 and TRBJ1-1; D perhaps matches TRBD1 (6 bases). Per the germline V gene, CDR1 is SGHRS and CDR2 is YFSETQ. The V and J ends lost 8 bases and 1 base respectively, with 21 bases between them. CDR3 length: 16 amino acids. For the CDR3, the DNA is TGCGCCAGTCTACCCGAACCTCACAGGGCGAACACTGAAGCTTTCTTT. Translating it yields CASLPEPHRANTEAFF.

This clonotype was picked up a small number of times. This chain connects TRBV10-3 to TRBJ2-1; 9 positions agree with TRBD2. J lost 8 bases, V lost 5 bases, and 7 bases had no gene match. The CDR3 runs 14 residues. The germline gives CDR1 ENHRY, CDR2 SYGVKD. The CDR3, as DNA: TGTGCCATCAGTTTTAGCGGGAGAAAGGATGAGCAGTTCTTC. It is translated as CAISFSGRKDEQFF.

The V and J genes are TRBV5-1 and TRBJ1-2; no reliable D call. This CDR3 spans 13 amino acids. Trimming removed 2 bases at V and 3 bases at J, with 8 bases between. Germline V gives CDR1 SGHRS, CDR2 YFSETQ. The CDR3 DNA reads as TGCGCCAGCAGCTTTCAGGAACACTATGGCTACACCTTC. Translating it yields CASSFQEHYGYTF.

This chain uses TRBV4-2 with TRBJ1-1; possible D gene TRBD1, 5 bases. The V gene lost 2 bases and the J gene lost 6 bases, with 16 bases spanning the gap. Germline loops: CDR1 LGHNA, CDR2 YNFKEQ. This CDR3 is built from 15 residues. The CDR3 coding sequence is TGTGCCAGCAGCCAACCTGAGACAGCCAACGCTGAAGCTTTCTTT. It specifies CASSQPETANAEAFF.